This T cell receptor (beta chain) was documented in a study of blood T cell repertoires in COVID-19. Sequencing was performed with immunoSEQ multiplex PCR; in TCRdb, only in-frame clones are kept and a portion is missing. The table lists roughly 140,000 clones, about nine tenths of them singletons, with about 2.3% in the top ten. This CDR3 comprises 16 residues. Trimming took off 6 bases at V and 1 base at J, with 19 bases between the two ends. Germline assignment: CDR1 MGHDK and CDR2 SYGVNS. Sequenced: peripheral blood. V and J are TRBV25-1 and TRBJ2-7, with D perhaps TRBD2 (5 bases). This receptor was obtained from a human donor in a cohort sampled during active COVID-19. The CDR3 DNA reads as TGTGCCAGCAGGCCCCCCGGGGTTTTGTTTTCCTACGAGCAGTACTTC. Translation: CASRPPGVLFSYEQYF.